This TCR beta chain was retrieved from a study of CD8+ T cells in alopecia areata. In each case, RNA was isolated and then reverse transcribed into cDNA as the sequencing template. The table came from immunoSEQ multiplex PCR; TCRdb's copy has only in-frame clones and leaves some out. The data contain about 110,000 clones, 55% to 75% of them singletons. Germline V gene data show CDR1 as ENHRY and CDR2 as SYGVKD. Trimming removed 5 bases from V and 5 bases from J, with 10 bases in between. The CDR3 is 13 residues long. This clone was detected only once. Its specificity is not known. General observations from the study: Normal scalp had lower clonality than lesional scalp, with alopecia totalis/universalis lesions showing this most strongly.

Isolation of CD4+ and CD8+ T cells from PBMCs was achieved by sorting. The chain joins TRBV10-3 to TRBJ2-4; D is unresolved. The receptor comes from a human donor in good health. Sequencing was carried out using CD8+ T cells sorted from blood. DNA of the CDR3: TGTGCCATCAGTCGGCACGATGAAAACATTCAGTACTTC. The encoded protein is CAISRHDENIQYF.